The clone carrying this TCR beta chain was found once. V lost 0 bases and J lost 7, with 13 bases in between. Germline V gene lookup returns CDR1 SGHRS and CDR2 YFSETQ. This CDR3 is built from 14 residues. Profiling relied on immunoSEQ multiplex PCR, and the TCRdb table lists in-frame clones only, not all of them. The sample has approximately 150,000 clones, about 82% seen once. This entry belongs to a study of cytomegalovirus exposure and HLA in healthy donors. This sequence originates from a young man in good health and CMV-seropositive. Sequencing used PBMCs. The chain recombines TRBV5-1 with TRBJ1-2; D call uncertain. The CDR3 DNA reads TGCGCCAGCAGCTTGGGCCAAGGAGAGGGTGGCTACACCTTC. Translation: CASSLGQGEGGYTF.